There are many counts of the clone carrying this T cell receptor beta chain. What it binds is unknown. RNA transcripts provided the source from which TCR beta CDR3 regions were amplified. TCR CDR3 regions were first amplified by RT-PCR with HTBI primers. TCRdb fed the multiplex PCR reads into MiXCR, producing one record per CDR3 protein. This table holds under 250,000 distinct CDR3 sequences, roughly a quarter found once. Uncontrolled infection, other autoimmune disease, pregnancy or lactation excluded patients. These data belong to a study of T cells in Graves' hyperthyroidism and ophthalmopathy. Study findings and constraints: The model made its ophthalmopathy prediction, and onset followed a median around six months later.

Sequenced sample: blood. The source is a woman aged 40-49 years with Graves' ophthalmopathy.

The CDR3 DNA reads TGTGCCAGCAGTGAAAGGGACGGTTACTACGAGCAGTACTTC. The encoded protein is CASSERDGYYEQYF. The V gene is TRBV6-1, the J gene TRBJ2-7; D may correspond to TRBD1 or TRBD2 (5 bases each). The CDR3 runs to 14 residues. The V end was cut by 2 bases, the J end by 3 bases, with 11 bases between. Germline CDR1 and CDR2: MNHNS and SASEGT.